What follows describes a single T cell receptor (beta chain). This clonotype was found many times. This receptor's antigen is unknown. No per-base quality is available; no much larger clone lies one base away. This sample was taken from a study of identical twins (dated by TCRdb to the mid-2010s). At the level of the whole study: To test whether fetal clonotypes persist, this study deep-sequenced TCR alpha and beta repertoires from monozygotic twins, from unrelated adults of various ages, and from cord blood. To rule out contamination, replicate twin experiments were performed at different times with different library preparation protocols.

The protocol used for the library was 5' RACE. TCRdb lists the instrument as Illumina HiSeq 2000. A universal primer binding site was introduced by template switching, and a unique molecular identifier was present in the final cDNA, enabling accurate counting of TCR cDNA molecules. First-strand cDNA for TCR alpha and beta chains was synthesized from specific primers in the conserved constant-segment region. To control for contamination, every cDNA library carried two barcodes: a SMART-Mk sample barcode plus Illumina barcodes. TruSeq adapter sequences along with Illumina sample barcodes were introduced in two successive PCR steps. TCR alpha and beta cDNA libraries were sequenced on the Illumina HiSeq platform with custom primers. The authors processed their data as follows. MiGEC processed the raw reads to extract unique molecular identifiers, while MiXCR was used to determine the CDR3 positions. For each individual, recombination models were inferred using an EM algorithm with the repgenHMM and IGoR tools. Shared clonotype analysis was performed with the tcR package in R, normalizing sharing by the product of cloneset sizes. Out-of-frame nonproductive sequences were analyzed to study raw recombination free of thymic and clonal selection effects. TCRdb reprocessing: public reads trimmed at Q25 with fastp, clones called with MiXCR, in-frame beta chains kept. Rows are unified per CDR3 protein, each entry keeping the most common DNA and genes. The V and J calls and clone size are TCRdb's, not the authors'. Here the sample has around 340,000 distinct CDR3 sequences; about 10% occur a single time. More than 8% of the sample belongs to the ten largest clones.

Every donor was a healthy Caucasian. Three unrelated non-twin adults were additionally sequenced: a male aged 18 to 30, a male aged 50 to 59 and a female aged 50 to 59. Using Miltenyi CD45RO+ enrichment and human naive T-cell isolation kits, memory (CD45RO+) and naive T cells were isolated from PBMC. Paper-wide results and their limitations: Zero-insertion analyses could be partly confounded by invariant T cells such as MAIT and iNKT, though diverse VJ usage argued against such confounding for most clonotypes. Abundant cord blood beta clonotypes had fewer insertions, young adult naive repertoires showed a similar but weaker trend, and memory repertoires showed no such trend. Recombination models systematically underestimated out-of-frame TCR alpha sharing in monozygotic twins but agreed with sharing between unrelated individuals. Because the same donors could not be followed over many years, conclusions were based on cross-sectional statistical analysis. Compared with coincidental sharing between unrelated individuals, an excess of low generation-probability sequences was observed among out-of-frame TCR alpha sequences shared between twins. The excess sharing between twins in beta out-of-frame sequences was weaker because fewer shared sequences reduced the signal-to-noise ratio.

Material for sequencing was naive T cells sorted from blood. In light of the paper, this sample's cell subset or site label describes: cells isolated with a human naive T-cell isolation kit. The sequence was collected from a woman aged 45-65 years in good health.

The nucleotide sequence is given as TGCAGTGCTAGCTCGGACAGCTATGGCTACACCTTC. Protein translation: CSASSDSYGYTF. Recombination connected TRBV20-1 to TRBJ1-2, and the D gene may be TRBD1, 6 bases matching. V loses 3 bases of germline sequence and J loses 4 bases, and the interval between the two ends is 9 bases. CDR1 and CDR2, per the germline V gene (reference sequence), are DFQATT and SNEGSKA. The CDR3 has 12 amino acids, counting the end cysteine and phenylalanine. Only the CDR3 DNA stays, 36 bases, in frame from base 1.